Described below is a single T cell receptor (beta chain) sequence and its context. Antigen unknown. V trimming: 0 bases; J trimming: 3 bases; junction bases outside the gene matches: 3. CDR1 and CDR2 (germline): SGDLS, YYNGEE. The CDR3 is made up of 15 amino acids. The record originates from a study of cytotoxic CD8 clonotypes in ibrutinib-treated CLL. Study at large: Sequenced samples delivered averages of 250,000 to 300,000 productive templates and around 90,000 productive rearrangements.

The method was immunoSEQ multiplex PCR; TCRdb's version includes in-frame clones alone and lacks a portion of them. The sample has fewer than 300,000 clones, less than 85% seen once; the top ten hold 5.6%. Study-wide results and limits: Before falling back toward baseline at progression, clonality had risen at the time of ibrutinib response. Baseline clonality was higher than in age-matched healthy donors and moved in step with circulating CD8+ T-cell counts.

Cryopreserved PBMCs supplied around 1.8 micrograms of genomic DNA for TCR beta libraries. The TCR sequence derives from a human donor with chronic lymphocytic leukemia. This rearrangement joins TRBV9 to TRBJ2-5, with 9 bases fitting TRBD1. Sequenced here: PBMCs, sampled at disease progression, from a patient treated with ibrutinib. The CDR3 nucleotides read TGTGCCAGCAGCGTAGACAGGGGGCCCGAAGAGACCCAGTACTTC. Translating gives CASSVDRGPEETQYF.